These 26 T cell receptor beta chains were sequenced from one sample in a study of vaccination effects on CD4 cells after COVID-19. Their specific antigens are unknown. The repertoire was sequenced with immunoSEQ multiplex PCR; TCRdb's copy has only in-frame clones and lacks some. This repertoire shows 72,000 or so clones, around 70% found once; its top ten account for about 2.2%. Following a roughly 9-day culture, CD4+ T cells were purified. The vaccine given was either BNT162b2 or mRNA-1273, in two doses. This specimen consisted of CD4+ T cells from PBMCs cultured without peptide, obtained after COVID-19 vaccination. These receptor sequences come from a human donor who received a COVID-19 vaccine.

The chain joins TRBV6-5 to TRBJ2-1; 9 bases agree with TRBD1. The junction had 8 bases not matched to a gene; V was cut back by 4 bases and J by 16 bases. CDR3 length equals 12 residues. Germline lookup yields CDR1 MNHEY and CDR2 SVGAGI. CDR3 sequence reads: CASSSLSGQGFF. CDR3 sequence (DNA): TGTGCCAGCAGTTCCCTCTCGGGACAGGGTTTCTTC.

The chain couples TRBV5-6 to TRBJ2-2; D remains unclear. The germline gives CDR1 SGHDT, CDR2 YYEEEE. The CDR3 totals 14 residues. Trimming shortened V by 4 bases and J by 0 bases, and 7 bases separated the two germline ends. As DNA, the CDR3 is TGTGCCAGCAGCCCATATCCGAACACCGGGGAGCTGTTTTTT. This gives the protein CASSPYPNTGELFF.

The chain recombines TRBV24-1 with TRBJ2-2; 8 nucleotides align to TRBD1. V gave up 3 bases and J gave up 0 bases; unmatched junction bases: 5. Germline assignment: CDR1 KGHDR and CDR2 SFDVKD. The CDR3 loop spans 17 amino acids. The CDR3 here is CATSDIPGGPNTGELFF. The CDR3 DNA reads as TGTGCCACCAGTGATATCCCAGGGGGCCCGAACACCGGGGAGCTGTTTTTT.

This clone was detected a few times. V is TRBV4-1 and J is TRBJ1-2; D might be TRBD1 (6 bases). This CDR3 has 14 amino acids. The V gene lost 4 bases and the J gene lost 8 bases, with 17 bases spanning the gap. The germline V gene encodes CDR1 MGHRA and CDR2 YSYEKL. The CDR3 DNA reads TGCGCCAGCAGCCCCCGGGACACGATGAACGGCTACACCTTC. Translating gives CASSPRDTMNGYTF.

V is TRBV30 and J is TRBJ2-7; 8 nucleotides match TRBD1. V lost 0 bases, J lost 5 bases, and 9 bases stayed unmatched. The length of the CDR3 is 15 residues. Germline CDR1 is GTSNPN and CDR2 is SVGIG (reference sequence). The CDR3 nucleotides are TGTGCCTGGAGTGTCGGACAGGGCCCGGTCGACGAGCAGTACGTC. It encodes CAWSVGQGPVDEQYV.

The chain has TRBV5-1 and TRBJ2-5; maybe TRBD1 (5 bases). The germline CDR1 and CDR2 sequences are SGHRS and YFSETQ. This CDR3 region has 16 residues. Trimming shortened V by 1 base and J by 5 bases, and 18 bases separated the two germline ends. CDR3 region: CASSLSWPGIGETQYF. The CDR3 DNA reads as TGCGCCAGCAGCTTGAGTTGGCCAGGGATAGGGGAGACCCAGTACTTC.

The chain combines TRBV11-2 with TRBJ1-3, with no clear D. The germline V gene encodes CDR1 SGHAT and CDR2 FQNNGV. V was shortened by 4 bases and J by 4 bases, with 20 bases between the two germline ends. The CDR3 runs 17 residues. This chain's CDR3 is CASSSGSHSSLGNTIYF. The CDR3 region has the DNA TGTGCCAGCAGCTCGGGGTCTCACTCGTCGCTGGGAAACACCATATATTTT. Supplemented by reference TRBV11-2 and TRBJ1-3, the full variable domain reads EAGVAQSPRYKIIEKRQSVAFWCNPISGHATLYWYQQILGQGPKLLIQFQNNGVVDDSQLPKDRFSAERLKGVDSTLKIQPAKLEDSAVYLCASSSGSHSSLGNTIYFGEGSWLTVV.

This clone was recorded a few times. This chain joins TRBV29-1 and TRBJ1-1, with 8 positions matching TRBD1. The CDR3 extends over 10 amino acids. The V segment lost 7 bases and the J segment 12 bases; nucleotides outside the gene matches: 7. The germline V gene has CDR1 SQVTM and CDR2 ANQGSEA. CDR3 loop: CSGWTGSSFF. CDR3 in DNA: TGCAGCGGCTGGACAGGGTCGTCTTTCTTT. Full variable domain (remainder filled in from reference TRBV29-1 and TRBJ1-1): SAVISQKPSRDICQRGTSLTIQCQVDSQVTMMFWYRQQPGQSLTLIATANQGSEATYESGFVIDKFPISRPNLTFSTLTVSNMSPEDSSIYLCSGWTGSSFFGQGTRLTVV.

This clone was observed a few times. This chain uses TRBV3-1 (or the pseudogene TRBV3-2) with TRBJ2-5, with D perhaps matching TRBD2 (5 bases). V gave up 4 bases and J gave up 6 bases, with 12 bases separating them. The CDR3 runs to 13 residues. CDR1 LGHDT and CDR2 YNNKEL come from the germline V gene (reference sequence). This CDR3 reads CASSLRTGQTQYF. CDR3 sequence (DNA): TGTGCCAGCAGCCTCCGGACTGGTCAGACCCAGTACTTC.

This clone is termed medium-sized. The CDR3 nucleotides are TGTGCCAGCCTCTCGGGGTGGACTGGGGCGGGTGGGGCCAACGTCCTGACTTTC. It specifies CASLSGWTGAGGANVLTF. V gene TRBV19 combines with J gene TRBJ2-6; D possibly uses TRBD1 or TRBD2 (5 bases each). The CDR3 is 18 amino acids. Germline-derived CDR1 and CDR2 are LNHDA and SQIVND (reference sequence). Trimming removed 9 bases at V and 3 bases at J, with 24 bases between.

The chain carries TRBV19 and TRBJ1-2, with 7 positions matching TRBD1. This CDR3 comprises 13 residues. Germline assignment: CDR1 LNHDA and CDR2 SQIVND (reference sequence). V shed 2 bases and J 4 bases; nucleotides not matched to a gene: 1. The DNA for the CDR3 is TGTGCCAGTAGTATATGGACAGGCTATGGCTACACCTTC. This codes for CASSIWTGYGYTF.

The chain uses TRBV18 and TRBJ2-3; D is unresolved. The V gene lost 5 bases and the J gene lost 6 bases, with 12 bases spanning the gap. Per germline, CDR1 KGHSH and CDR2 LQKENI. The CDR3 is 13 residues long. The CDR3 DNA reads as TGTGCCAGCTCATCCACGGGTGCCGATACGCAGTATTTT. It codes for CASSSTGADTQYF.

The chain combines TRBV28 with TRBJ2-7; tentatively, D is TRBD1 (5 bases). The CDR3 contains 13 residues. The ends were cut back, 6 bases at V and 2 bases at J, with 11 bases in the middle. From germline, CDR1 is MDHEN and CDR2 SYDVKM. The CDR3 spells CASRVAGTYEQYV. The DNA for the CDR3 is TGTGCCAGCAGGGTGGCAGGGACCTACGAGCAGTACGTC.

The chain joins TRBV5-8 to TRBJ1-6; 7 bases are a match to TRBD1. The J segment lost 5 bases and the V segment lost 3 bases, leaving 14 bases of the junction unmatched. Germline V CDR1 and CDR2: SGHTS, YDEGEE. This CDR3 is built from 18 residues. The CDR3 DNA is TGTGCCAGCAGCTCCCCACTGACAGGGTGGGGGAATAATTCACCCCTCCACTTT. This encodes CASSSPLTGWGNNSPLHF.

The J gene is TRBJ2-1, the V gene TRBV5-8; no clear D gene. V dropped 3 bases and J dropped 2 bases, with 15 bases sitting between them. The CDR3 covers 16 residues. Germline V gives CDR1 SGHTS, CDR2 YDEGEE. Here the CDR3 reads CASSSSTSQTYNEQFF. The CDR3 nucleotides are TGTGCCAGCAGCTCATCCACCAGCCAAACCTACAATGAGCAGTTCTTC.

The chain has TRBV19 and TRBJ1-2; 8 nucleotides agree with TRBD1. The trim removed 5 bases at V and 2 bases at J, leaving 4 bases unmatched. CDR3 length: 14 residues. CDR1 and CDR2 (germline): LNHDA, SQIVND (reference sequence). The DNA of the CDR3 is TGTGCCAGTAGTGCAGGGGGCTTAAACTATGGCTACACCTTC. Protein sequence: CASSAGGLNYGYTF.

This chain connects TRBV5-1 to TRBJ2-1, with D possibly being TRBD2 (5 bases). Germline V gives CDR1 SGHRS, CDR2 YFSETQ. This CDR3 is 16 amino acids long. V gave up 5 bases and J gave up 3 bases, with 18 bases separating them. The CDR3 loop reads CASRPASGGIYNEQFF. CDR3 sequence (DNA): TGCGCCAGCAGACCTGCAAGCGGAGGTATCTACAATGAGCAGTTCTTC.

The chain is built from TRBV7-9 and TRBJ2-3; unclear D gene. Trimming took off 1 base at V and 6 bases at J, with 11 bases between the two ends. The CDR3 contains 14 residues. Germline V CDR1 and CDR2: SEHNR, FQNEAQ (reference sequence). CDR3 protein: CASSLVGIGDTQYF. As DNA, the CDR3 is TGTGCCAGCAGCTTAGTAGGGATTGGGGATACGCAGTATTTT.

The chain has TRBV7-3 and TRBJ2-1; D unresolved. The V end was cut by 0 bases, the J end by 0 bases, with 9 bases between. Germline V gene lookup returns CDR1 SGHTA and CDR2 FQGTGA. The length of the CDR3 is 16 residues. The CDR3 bases are TGTGCCAGCAGCTTAACTGGGCCTAGCTCCTACAATGAGCAGTTCTTC. As protein: CASSLTGPSSYNEQFF.

The chain combines TRBV3-1 (or the pseudogene TRBV3-2) with TRBJ1-2; D gene ambiguous. The CDR3 is made up of 12 amino acids. Germline V gene lookup returns CDR1 LGHDT and CDR2 YNNKEL (reference sequence). Trimming took 6 bases from V and 5 from J, leaving 10 bases between them. The CDR3 is CASSQLGYGYTF. CDR3 DNA sequence: TGTGCCAGCAGTCAGCTGGGGTATGGCTACACCTTC.

The genes are TRBV4-1 and TRBJ2-5, with a possible D match to TRBD2 (5 bases). Germline-derived CDR1 and CDR2 are MGHRA and YSYEKL. The V end was cut by 1 base, the J end by 2 bases, with 8 bases between. The CDR3 runs 14 residues. CDR3 protein: CASSQVGGQETQYF. The CDR3 bases are TGCGCCAGCAGCCAAGTCGGAGGACAAGAGACCCAGTACTTC.

V is TRBV28 and J is TRBJ2-7; the match to TRBD1 covers 8 bases. Per the germline V gene, CDR1 is MDHEN and CDR2 is SYDVKM. V shed 6 bases and J 6 bases; nucleotides not matched to a gene: 13. CDR3 length: 15 residues. CDR3 sequence reads: CASSPLLATGGEQYV. The CDR3, as DNA: TGTGCCAGCAGCCCCCTTTTGGCCACAGGGGGCGAGCAGTACGTC.

This clone has just a few counts. This chain's CDR3 is CASSRNTGWEYEQYV. Written as DNA, the CDR3 is TGTGCCAGCTCACGGAATACAGGATGGGAGTACGAGCAGTACGTC. The chain is built from TRBV18 and TRBJ2-7; D is tentatively TRBD1 or TRBD2 (5 bases each). Deletions cut 4 bases from V and 4 bases from J, with 17 bases between. There are 15 residues in the CDR3. Looked up from germline, CDR1 is KGHSH and CDR2 is LQKENI.

The chain carries TRBV18 and TRBJ1-3; unclear D gene. The CDR3 is 16 amino acids. CDR1 and CDR2 from the germline V gene are KGHSH and LQKENI. V was pared by 3 bases and J by 0 bases, with 12 bases between. This chain's CDR3 is CASSPRTDHSGNTIYF. The DNA for the CDR3 is TGTGCCAGCTCACCTCGGACCGATCACTCTGGAAACACCATATATTTT. Complete variable domain (other parts from reference TRBV18 and TRBJ1-3): NAGVMQNPRHLVRRRGQEARLRCSPMKGHSHVYWYRQLPEEGLKFMVYLQKENIIDESGMPKERFSAEFPKEGPSILRIQQVVRGDSAAYFCASSPRTDHSGNTIYFGEGSWLTVV.

The rearrangement uses TRBV24-1 and TRBJ1-2; D not resolved. Trimming removed 6 bases at V and 3 bases at J, with 13 bases between. This CDR3 region has 14 residues. Germline CDR1 is KGHDR and CDR2 is SFDVKD. The CDR3 reads CATSPETTYYGYTF. CDR3 DNA: TGTGCCACCAGTCCGGAAACGACGTACTATGGCTACACCTTC.

This chain connects TRBV30 to TRBJ2-5, with D perhaps matching TRBD2 (6 bases). This CDR3 region has 14 residues. V shed 1 base and J shed 5 bases, with 14 bases lying between them. From germline, CDR1 is GTSNPN and CDR2 SVGIG (reference sequence). The CDR3 sequence: CAWSAGFGGETQYF. The CDR3, as DNA: TGTGCCTGGAGTGCAGGGTTTGGAGGGGAGACCCAGTACTTC. Full variable domain (missing parts from reference TRBV30 and TRBJ2-5): SQTIHQWPATLVQPVGSPLSLECTVEGTSNPNLYWYRQAAGRGLQLLFYSVGIGQISSEVPQNLSASRPQDRQFILSSKKLLLSDSGFYLCAWSAGFGGETQYFGPGTRLLVL.